One and the same sample provided the 26 T cell receptor beta chains below, sequenced in a study of shared clonotypes between healthy human individuals. TCRdb keeps only in-frame clones here, not all; method: immunoSEQ multiplex PCR. The table lists around 2.5 million clones, roughly 93% of them singletons, with 0.36% in the top ten. Specimen: naive CD4+ T cells from PBMCs. Specified subset: CD45RA+ positively selected. These receptors were obtained from a man between 18 and 29 years old in good health. Some clones in this sample may be carry-over from other donors' samples.

This sequence joins TRBV19 and TRBJ2-7; no firm D call. The CDR3 runs 13 residues. CDR1 LNHDA and CDR2 SQIVND come from the germline V gene (reference sequence). V lost 6 bases to trimming and J lost 0 bases, with 9 bases between them. CDR3 residues: CASSQDYSYEQYF. CDR3 DNA: TGTGCCAGTAGCCAGGATTACTCCTACGAGCAGTACTTC.

The chain joins TRBV7-6 to TRBJ2-1, with 10 bases matching TRBD1. The CDR3 runs 15 residues. From germline, CDR1 is SGHVS and CDR2 FNYEAQ. The junction had 8 bases not matched to a gene; V was cut back by 5 bases and J by 7 bases. The CDR3 sequence: CASSTPGQGWNEQFF. For the CDR3, the DNA is TGTGCCAGCAGCACGCCGGGACAGGGGTGGAATGAGCAGTTCTTC. The full variable domain, in which reference TRBV7-6 and TRBJ2-1 provide the parts outside the CDR3, is GAGVSQSPRYKVTKRGQDVALRCDPISGHVSLYWYRQALGQGPEFLTYFNYEAQQDKSGLPNDRFSAERPEGSISTLTIQRTEQRDSAMYRCASSTPGQGWNEQFFGPGTRLTVL.

This CDR3 is CASSYPGAGPTEAFF. The CDR3 DNA follows: TGTGCCAGCAGCTACCCCGGAGCTGGCCCCACTGAAGCTTTCTTT. V and J are TRBV11-2 and TRBJ1-1; D not resolved. The V and J ends lost 4 bases and 4 bases respectively, with 16 bases between them. CDR1 is SGHAT and CDR2 is FQNNGV in the germline V gene. The CDR3 runs to 15 residues.

The chain combines TRBV7-7 with TRBJ1-5; the D gene is possibly TRBD1 (5 bases). There are 18 residues in the CDR3. Germline CDR1 reads SSHAT; CDR2 reads FNYEAQ (reference sequence). Trimming shortened V by 2 bases and J by 1 base, and 18 bases separated the two germline ends. The CDR3 DNA reads TGTGCCAGCAGCTTATTATCTAGGGACTCTAGAAGCAATCAGCCCCAGCATTTT. As protein: CASSLLSRDSRSNQPQHF. The full variable domain, completed using reference TRBV7-7 and TRBJ1-5, is GAGVSQSPRYKVTKRGQDVTLRCDPISSHATLYWYQQALGQGPEFLTYFNYEAQPDKSGLPSDRFSAERPEGSISTLTIQRTEQRDSAMYRCASSLLSRDSRSNQPQHFGDGTRLSIL.

V gene TRBV10-2 combines with J gene TRBJ2-7; 13 bases map to TRBD2. After removal of 4 bases from V and 0 bases from J, the junction contained 12 bases not matched to a gene. This CDR3 contains 19 residues. CDR1 is WSHSY, CDR2 SAAADI, per germline. CDR3 in DNA: TGCGCCAGCAGTGCCGTACCGGGACTAGCGGGATTTAGCTCCTACGAGCAGTACTTC. Translation: CASSAVPGLAGFSSYEQYF.

The rearrangement joins TRBV19 to TRBJ1-5; no firm D call. The V gene lost 0 bases and the J gene lost 0 bases, with 12 bases spanning the gap. This CDR3 contains 17 residues. CDR1 and CDR2 from the germline V gene are LNHDA and SQIVND (reference sequence). CDR3 in DNA: TGTGCCAGTAGTATAGAACACCGACTTTATAGCAATCAGCCCCAGCATTTT. Translation gives CASSIEHRLYSNQPQHF.

The chain combines TRBV19 with TRBJ1-5, with D possibly TRBD1 on 5 matching bases. V dropped 8 bases and J dropped 3 bases, with 14 bases sitting between them. Germline loops: CDR1 LNHDA, CDR2 SQIVND (reference sequence). This CDR3 is built from 14 residues. CDR3 nucleotide sequence: TGTGCCAGTGTGGGACGGCCATTCAATCAGCCCCAGCATTTT. It specifies CASVGRPFNQPQHF.

CDR3 region: CASSLTGLAGGKFF. As DNA, the CDR3 is TGTGCCAGCAGCTTAACGGGACTAGCGGGAGGGAAGTTCTTC. This sequence joins TRBV7-3 and TRBJ2-1; 16 bases fit TRBD2. Germline CDR1 and CDR2: SGHTA and FQGTGA. After removal of 0 bases from V and 14 bases from J, the junction contained 1 base not matched to a gene. The CDR3 is made up of 14 amino acids.

The rearrangement uses TRBV28 and TRBJ2-7; 10 nucleotides agree with TRBD1. The germline gives CDR1 MDHEN, CDR2 SYDVKM. Trimming removed 6 bases from V and 3 bases from J; junction bases left unmatched: 14. The CDR3 has 17 residues. The CDR3 DNA is TGTGCCAGCAGCAATCCTTTAACCGGGACAGGGGACTACGAGCAGTACTTC. Protein: CASSNPLTGTGDYEQYF.

In regard to this clone: Distinct nucleotide sequences in the sample also encode this CDR3. CDR3 sequence (DNA): TGTGCCAGCAGCCAGGACTTGAACACTGAAGCTTTCTTT. It translates to CASSQDLNTEAFF. The rearrangement uses TRBV14 and TRBJ1-1, with D unresolved. The CDR3 runs 13 residues. Germline V gene lookup returns CDR1 SGHDN and CDR2 FVKESK. Trimming took off 3 bases at V and 0 bases at J, with 5 bases between the two ends.

V is TRBV7-3 and J is TRBJ2-2, with D possibly matching TRBD1 (6 bases). Trimming took 5 bases from V and 0 from J, leaving 10 bases between them. Germline loops: CDR1 SGHTA, CDR2 FQGTGA. This CDR3 is built from 15 residues. The CDR3 DNA sequence: TGTGCCAGCAGCGTCGACAGGACGAACACCGGGGAGCTGTTTTTT. It translates to CASSVDRTNTGELFF.

The V call is TRBV2, the J call TRBJ1-5; D might be TRBD1 (6 bases). Looked up from germline, CDR1 is SNHLY and CDR2 is FYNNEI. The germline V and J ends were trimmed by 5 bases and 4 bases, with 9 bases remaining between them. The CDR3 sequence is 13 residues long. CDR3 region: CASSRDINQPQHF. The CDR3 region has the DNA TGTGCCAGCAGTCGGGACATAAATCAGCCCCAGCATTTT.

This clone was seen only a few times. This chain joins TRBV28 and TRBJ1-5; TRBD1 might be the D (6 bases). The germline CDR1 and CDR2 sequences are MDHEN and SYDVKM. The V gene lost 5 bases and the J gene lost 5 bases, with 13 bases spanning the gap. This CDR3 comprises 14 residues. CDR3 nucleotides: TGTGCCAGCAGTCCCGGGACAAAGGATCAGCCCCAGCATTTT. Its translation is CASSPGTKDQPQHF.

The sample holds a few counts of this clone. V is TRBV25-1 and J is TRBJ1-1; D uncertain. The CDR3 consists of 11 residues. Trimming pared 8 bases from V and 3 bases from J, leaving 7 bases between. The germline V gene encodes CDR1 MGHDK and CDR2 SYGVNS. In nucleotides, the CDR3 is TGTGCCAGCTCTTTTCACACTGAAGCTTTCTTT. It codes for CASSFHTEAFF.

DNA of the CDR3: TGTGCCAGCAGCAAAGGGACGGACACCGGGGAGCTGTTTTTT. Translation gives CASSKGTDTGELFF. This chain joins TRBV6-1 and TRBJ2-2, with D perhaps being TRBD1 or TRBD2 (5 bases each). The V gene's germline CDR1 is MNHNS and CDR2 SASEGT. CDR3 length: 14 amino acids. Between the trimmed V and J ends, which lost 6 bases and 3 bases, there was a span of 11 bases.

This chain joins TRBV6-1 and TRBJ2-2, with a tentative D call TRBD1 (6 bases). Trimming took off 3 bases at V and 6 bases at J, with 14 bases between the two ends. CDR1 and CDR2 from the germline V gene are MNHNS and SASEGT. The CDR3 spans 15 residues. The CDR3 spells CASSDVRGKAGELFF. Here the CDR3 DNA reads TGTGCCAGCAGTGATGTCAGGGGAAAAGCCGGGGAGCTGTTTTTT.

A word on this clone: Other DNA sequences in this sample translate to the same CDR3. The rearrangement links TRBV7-9 to TRBJ2-7, with D tentatively TRBD2 (5 bases). The CDR3 is 14 residues long. Per germline, CDR1 SEHNR and CDR2 FQNEAQ (reference sequence). Trimming took 5 bases from V and 2 from J, leaving 13 bases between them. CDR3 DNA sequence: TGTGCCAGCAGCCCATCCGGAGGTACCTACGAGCAGTACTTC. As protein: CASSPSGGTYEQYF. The whole variable domain, filled in from reference TRBV7-9 and TRBJ2-7, reads DTGVSQNPRHKITKRGQNVTFRCDPISEHNRLYWYRQTLGQGPEFLTYFQNEAQLEKSRLLSDRFSAERPKGSFSTLEIQRTEQGDSAMYLCASSPSGGTYEQYFGPGTRLTVT.

Only a few counts were recorded for this clone. The rearrangement joins TRBV9 to TRBJ1-1; possible D gene TRBD1, 5 bases. Germline V gene data show CDR1 as SGDLS and CDR2 as YYNGEE. The CDR3 is made up of 16 amino acids. Trimming stripped 3 bases from V and 0 bases from J, with 15 bases between. This CDR3 reads CASSAGTTVVNTEAFF. The CDR3, as DNA: TGTGCCAGCAGCGCGGGAACGACAGTGGTGAACACTGAAGCTTTCTTT.

The chain joins TRBV7-9 to TRBJ2-3, with 11 bases that match TRBD2. CDR1 and CDR2 from the germline V gene are SEHNR and FQNEAQ (reference sequence). The length of the CDR3 is 16 residues. The V gene end was trimmed by 2 bases and the J gene end by 4 bases; junction bases not matched to a gene: 5. CDR3 nucleotide sequence: TGTGCCAGCAGCTTACTAGCGGGAGGCGCGGCAGATACGCAGTATTTT. It codes for CASSLLAGGAADTQYF.

J is TRBJ2-7 and V is TRBV11-2, with 8 bases matching TRBD2. Germline assignment: CDR1 SGHAT and CDR2 FQNNGV. The CDR3 has 15 amino acids. Trimming took 5 bases from V and 3 from J; bases not matched to a gene: 9. DNA for the CDR3: TGTGCCAGCAGCGCCTTACTAGCGGAAAACTACGAGCAGTACTTC. This sequence encodes CASSALLAENYEQYF.

The chain carries TRBV9 and TRBJ1-1; the D gene is possibly TRBD1 (6 bases). Germline V gene sequence: CDR1 SGDLS, CDR2 YYNGEE. The CDR3 is 13 amino acids. Trimming removed 0 bases from V and 6 bases from J, with 9 bases in between. The DNA for the CDR3 is TGTGCCAGCAGCGTAGGGGGGGCGGCTGAAGCTTTCTTT. Its protein product is CASSVGGAAEAFF. The full variable domain, in which reference TRBV9 and TRBJ1-1 provide the parts outside the CDR3, is DSGVTQTPKHLITATGQRVTLRCSPRSGDLSVYWYQQSLDQGLQFLIQYYNGEERAKGNILERFSAQQFPDLHSELNLSSLELGDSALYFCASSVGGAAEAFFGQGTRLTVV.

The rearrangement uses TRBV27 and TRBJ1-2; no reliable D call. Germline CDR1 is MNHEY and CDR2 is SMNVEV (reference sequence). V shed 5 bases and J shed 0 bases, with 13 bases lying between them. The CDR3 has 15 amino acids. The CDR3 DNA reads as TGTGCCAGCAGTCCAATACCGGGAGCTAACTATGGCTACACCTTC. This translates into CASSPIPGANYGYTF.

The chain carries TRBV5-6 and TRBJ1-5; 8 bases map to TRBD1. Germline V gene lookup returns CDR1 SGHDT and CDR2 YYEEEE. The ends lost 4 bases at V and 1 base at J; junction bases unmatched: 10. The CDR3 spans 17 residues. The CDR3 DNA reads TGTGCCAGCAGCGATACGAAGACAGGGGTGAGCAATCAGCCCCAGCATTTT. Encoded protein: CASSDTKTGVSNQPQHF.

This clone was recorded only once. V is TRBV7-2 and J is TRBJ2-3, with a weak D call TRBD2 (6 bases). Deletions cut 5 bases from V and 6 bases from J, with 12 bases between. Germline V gene lookup returns CDR1 SGHTA and CDR2 FQGNSA. The CDR3 is 13 residues long. The CDR3 loop is CASSMQSGDTQYF. For the CDR3, the DNA is TGTGCCAGCAGCATGCAGAGCGGGGATACGCAGTATTTT.

V and J are TRBV28 and TRBJ2-3; D is perhaps TRBD1 (6 bases). In germline, CDR1 is MDHEN, CDR2 SYDVKM. CDR3 length: 14 amino acids. V shed 5 bases and J shed 4 bases, with 13 bases lying between them. CDR3 nucleotides: TGTGCCAGCAGTCCCGGGACATCGGCAGATACGCAGTATTTT. It encodes CASSPGTSADTQYF.

The rearrangement uses TRBV6-1 and TRBJ2-1; TRBD2 matches 8 bases. The V segment lost 3 bases and the J segment 1 base; nucleotides outside the gene matches: 5. The CDR3 extends over 16 amino acids. Germline V gives CDR1 MNHNS, CDR2 SASEGT. The CDR3 region is CASSDLVAGSYNEQFF. The DNA for the CDR3 is TGTGCCAGCAGTGACCTCGTAGCGGGGTCCTACAATGAGCAGTTCTTC.